This T cell receptor (beta chain) is drawn from a study of control samples from healthy donors and cancer patients. Here immunoSEQ multiplex PCR was the method, and the copy in TCRdb shows in-frame clones only, minus some. The sample consists of about 130,000 clones, roughly 91% of them appearing once. Germline V lookup: CDR1 MNHEY, CDR2 SMNVEV (reference sequence). V was cut by 5 bases and J by 4 bases, with 17 bases left in between. This CDR3 spans 15 amino acids. The V gene is TRBV27, the J gene TRBJ1-1; no clear D gene. Sequencing was performed on PBMCs. This TCR was recovered from a man aged 50-59 years with head and neck cancer. The chain's CDR3 is CASSDYKGWATEAFF. The CDR3, as DNA: TGTGCCAGCAGTGACTACAAGGGATGGGCCACTGAAGCTTTCTTT.